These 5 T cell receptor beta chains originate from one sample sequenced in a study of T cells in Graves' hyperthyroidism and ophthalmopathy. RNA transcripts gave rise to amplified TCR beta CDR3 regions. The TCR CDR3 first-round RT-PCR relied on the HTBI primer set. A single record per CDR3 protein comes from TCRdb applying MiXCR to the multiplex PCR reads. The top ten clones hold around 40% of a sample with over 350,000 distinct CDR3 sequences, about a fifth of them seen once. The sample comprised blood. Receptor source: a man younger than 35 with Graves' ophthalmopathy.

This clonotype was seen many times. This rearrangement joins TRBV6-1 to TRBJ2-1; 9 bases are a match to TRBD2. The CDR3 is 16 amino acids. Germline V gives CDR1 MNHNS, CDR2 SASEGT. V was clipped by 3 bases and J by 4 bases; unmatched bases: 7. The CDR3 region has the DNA TGTGCCAGCAGTGAGGGGGCGGGGGGGGCTTACAATGAGCAGTTCTTC. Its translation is CASSEGAGGAYNEQFF.

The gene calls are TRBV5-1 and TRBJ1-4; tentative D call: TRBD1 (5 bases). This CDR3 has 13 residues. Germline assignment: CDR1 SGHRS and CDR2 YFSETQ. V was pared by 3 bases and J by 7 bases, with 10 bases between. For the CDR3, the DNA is TGCGCCAGCAGCTGGACATTTGGTGAAAAACTGTTTTTT. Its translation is CASSWTFGEKLFF.

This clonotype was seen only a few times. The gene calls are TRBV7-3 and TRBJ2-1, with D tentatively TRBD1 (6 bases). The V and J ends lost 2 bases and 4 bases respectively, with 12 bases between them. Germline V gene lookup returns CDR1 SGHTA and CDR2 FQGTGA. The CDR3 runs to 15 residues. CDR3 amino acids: CASSLSGTTYNEQFF. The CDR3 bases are TGTGCCAGCAGCTTATCGGGGACAACATACAATGAGCAGTTCTTC.

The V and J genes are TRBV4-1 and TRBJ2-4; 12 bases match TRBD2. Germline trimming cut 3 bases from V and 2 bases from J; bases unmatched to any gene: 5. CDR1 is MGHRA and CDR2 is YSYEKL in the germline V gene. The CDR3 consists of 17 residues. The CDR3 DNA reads TGCGCCAGCAGCCAGGCAACTAGCGGGGGGCCCAAAAACATTCAGTACTTC. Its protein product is CASSQATSGGPKNIQYF.

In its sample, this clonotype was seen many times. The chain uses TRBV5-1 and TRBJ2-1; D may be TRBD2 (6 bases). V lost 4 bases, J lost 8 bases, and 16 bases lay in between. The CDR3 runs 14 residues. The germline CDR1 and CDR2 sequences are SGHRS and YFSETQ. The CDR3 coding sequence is TGCGCCAGCAGCCCTGGAGGGCCTGAAGATGAGCAGTTCTTC. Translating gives CASSPGGPEDEQFF.